This T cell receptor beta chain was profiled in a study of tumor-infiltrating lymphocytes in primary liver carcinoma. Germline CDR1 and CDR2: SGHNT and YYREEE (reference sequence). V lost 2 bases to trimming and J lost 9 bases; unmatched junction nucleotides: 6. This CDR3 is 14 amino acids long. Reverse transcription of approximately 500 ng total RNA with a constant-region primer produced TCR beta cDNA. Libraries covering TCR beta were generated through three nested multiplex PCR rounds (using a slightly modified ARM-PCR). TRBV1-TRBV30 forward and Cbeta reverse primers drove the first two roughly 10-cycle rounds. Each CDR3 protein gets one entry after TCRdb re-called the multiplex PCR reads with MiXCR. In the table there are about 300,000 distinct CDR3 sequences, approximately 65% of which are singletons. Unsorted whole blood yielded blood RNA, and germline DNA was extracted as well. This clonotype was detected a few times.

The clonotype was recovered from a middle-aged man with primary liver carcinoma and hepatitis B virus infection. The chain carries TRBV5-4 and TRBJ2-1; 9 nucleotides align to TRBD1. Material for sequencing was peripheral blood. CDR3 sequence (DNA): TGTGCCAGCAGCTTTGACAGGGGGAGAGGTGAGCAGTTCTTC. Amino acid sequence: CASSFDRGRGEQFF. The whole variable domain, filled in from reference TRBV5-4 and TRBJ2-1, reads ETGVTQSPTHLIKTRGQQVTLRCSSQSGHNTVSWYQQALGQGPQFIFQYYREEENGRGNFPPRFSGLQFPNYSSELNVNALELDDSALYLCASSFDRGRGEQFFGPGTRLTVL.